This T cell receptor beta chain was recovered during a study of T cells in Graves' hyperthyroidism and ophthalmopathy. General study points: From stable hyperthyroidism, ophthalmopathy was set apart by a 13 V-J model.

Ten or more counts support this clonotype. Its antigen remains unknown. CDR3 size: 15 residues. Germline V lookup: CDR1 ENHRY, CDR2 SYGVKD. The V end lost 0 bases, the J end lost 4 bases, and 10 bases lay between the germline ends. RNA transcripts were the template for amplifying TCR beta CDR3 regions. Initially, a first-round RT-PCR of the TCR CDR3 employed the HTBI primer set. TCRdb re-called the multiplex PCR reads with MiXCR, one entry per CDR3 protein. The table has some 600,000 distinct CDR3 sequences, roughly 46% seen once. V is TRBV10-3 and J is TRBJ1-3; D gene uncertain. Sequenced material: peripheral blood or thyroid tissue (not recorded which). The receptor's source is a woman between 18 and 29 years old with Graves' hyperthyroidism. The CDR3 DNA reads TGTGCCATCAGTGAGTCTACGCTGGGCGGAAACACCATATATTTT. This sequence encodes CAISESTLGGNTIYF.